The present TCR beta chain was sequenced within a study of molecular identifiers for immune sequencing clone quantification. About the research overall: Naive CD8 RNA (20,000 or 100,000 cells) was divided into five aliquots, with four sequenced.

This clonotype has just one count. Germline CDR1 reads MDHEN; CDR2 reads SYDVKM. V shed 7 bases, J shed 6 bases, and the junction held 15 bases outside the gene matches. This CDR3 comprises 18 residues. Listed TCR primers, together with previously described methods, were used for the bulk TCR libraries. TCRdb used MiXCR to reprocess the PCR reads, holding one entry per CDR3 protein. The table lists a few hundred thousand distinct CDR3 sequences, around a fifth of them singletons. Sequenced: naive CD8+ T cells from blood, with Jurkat cell RNA spiked in. As to subset: FACS-sorted CD8+CD4-CCR7+CD45RA+ naive T cells. This TCR was recovered from a human donor in good health. Some libraries in this study had Jurkat cell RNA spiked in. The chain is built from TRBV28 and TRBJ2-2; TRBD2 aligns across 12 bases. CDR3 sequence: CASTDDLAGGPFAGELFF. CDR3 nucleotide sequence: TGTGCCAGCACCGACGACCTAGCGGGGGGGCCTTTCGCCGGGGAGCTGTTTTTT.